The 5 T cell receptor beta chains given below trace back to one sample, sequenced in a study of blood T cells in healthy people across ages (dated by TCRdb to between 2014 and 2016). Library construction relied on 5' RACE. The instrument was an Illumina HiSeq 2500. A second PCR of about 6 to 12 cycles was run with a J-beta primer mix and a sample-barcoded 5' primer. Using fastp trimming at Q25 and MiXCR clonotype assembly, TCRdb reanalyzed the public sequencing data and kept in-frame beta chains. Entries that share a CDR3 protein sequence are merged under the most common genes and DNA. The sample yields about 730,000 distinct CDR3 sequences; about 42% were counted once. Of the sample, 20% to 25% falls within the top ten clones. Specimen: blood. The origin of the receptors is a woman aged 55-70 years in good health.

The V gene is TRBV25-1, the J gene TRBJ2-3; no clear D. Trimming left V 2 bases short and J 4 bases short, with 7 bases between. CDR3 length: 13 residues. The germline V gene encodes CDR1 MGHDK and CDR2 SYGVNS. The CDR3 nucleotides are TGTGCCAGCAGTGAAAGTTGGTCAGATACGCAGTATTTT. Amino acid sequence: CASSESWSDTQYF.

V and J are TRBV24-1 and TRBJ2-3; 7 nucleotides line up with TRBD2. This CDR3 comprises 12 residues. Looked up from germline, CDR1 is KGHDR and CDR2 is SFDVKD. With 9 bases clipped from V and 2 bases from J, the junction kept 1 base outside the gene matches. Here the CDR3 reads CATGDYTDTQYF. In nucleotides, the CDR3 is TGTGCCACCGGGGACTACACAGATACGCAGTATTTT.

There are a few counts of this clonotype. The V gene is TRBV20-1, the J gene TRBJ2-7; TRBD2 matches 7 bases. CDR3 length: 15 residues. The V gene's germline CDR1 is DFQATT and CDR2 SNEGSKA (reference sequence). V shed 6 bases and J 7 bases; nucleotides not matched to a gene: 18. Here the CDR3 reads CSAATPSGSAGEQYF. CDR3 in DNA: TGCAGTGCCGCCACGCCTAGCGGCTCAGCGGGGGAGCAGTACTTC.

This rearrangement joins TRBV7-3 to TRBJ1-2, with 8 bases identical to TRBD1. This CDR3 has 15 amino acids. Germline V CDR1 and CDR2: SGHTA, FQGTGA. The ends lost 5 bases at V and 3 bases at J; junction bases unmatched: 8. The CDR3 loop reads CASSPGQGPYYGYTF. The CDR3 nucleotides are TGTGCCAGCAGCCCTGGACAGGGACCCTACTATGGCTACACCTTC.

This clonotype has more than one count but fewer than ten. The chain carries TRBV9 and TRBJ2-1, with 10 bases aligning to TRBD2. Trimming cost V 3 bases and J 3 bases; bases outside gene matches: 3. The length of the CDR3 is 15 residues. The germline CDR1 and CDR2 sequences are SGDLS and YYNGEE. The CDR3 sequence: CASSAGLADYNEQFF. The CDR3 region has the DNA TGTGCCAGCAGCGCCGGACTAGCGGACTACAATGAGCAGTTCTTC.